These 9 T cell receptor beta chains were all obtained from the same sample, sequenced in a study of OX40 agonist ivuxolimab in advanced cancers. The data were produced by immunoSEQ multiplex PCR, yet TCRdb's version contains in-frame clones alone and is incomplete. The sample gives fewer than 55,000 clones, 85% to 90% of which show up once; 11% is in the top ten. The material was CD4+ or CD8+ T cells sorted from blood, obtained in a trial of the OX40 agonist ivuxolimab. These receptors all come from an adult with an advanced solid tumor such as melanoma, head and neck, liver or kidney cancer.

V and J are TRBV6-6 and TRBJ2-2; no definite D call. Germline V gene lookup returns CDR1 MNHNY and CDR2 SVGAGI (reference sequence). V lost 8 bases and J lost 3, with 13 bases in between. The CDR3 is made up of 14 amino acids. CDR3 in DNA: TGTGCCAGCCTGCGGTGGGGTGACACCGGGGAGCTGTTTTTT. Its protein is CASLRWGDTGELFF.

This rearrangement joins TRBV4-1 to TRBJ2-2, with 9 positions matching TRBD1. CDR3 length: 16 residues. The germline V gene has CDR1 MGHRA and CDR2 YSYEKL. V lost 0 bases and J lost 5; bases outside the gene matches: 4. The CDR3 bases are TGCGCCAGCAGCCAAGACGGGACAGGGTTTACCGGGGAGCTGTTTTTT. It translates to CASSQDGTGFTGELFF.

The chain is built from TRBV5-4 and TRBJ2-7; TRBD2 agrees at 7 bases. V was clipped by 3 bases and J by 2 bases; unmatched bases: 11. Germline CDR1 is SGHNT and CDR2 is YYREEE (reference sequence). This CDR3 region has 16 residues. In DNA, the CDR3 is TGTGCCAGCAGCTCTGAGGTTGCTAGCGGTCCCTACGAGCAGTACTTC. This encodes CASSSEVASGPYEQYF.

In its sample, this clone was seen a few times. V usage is TRBV15 and J usage is TRBJ1-2, with D maybe TRBD1 (5 bases). The V and J ends lost 0 bases and 5 bases respectively, with 13 bases between them. In germline, CDR1 is LNHNV, CDR2 YYDKDF (reference sequence). The length of the CDR3 is 15 residues. CDR3 in amino acids: CATSRDPPGRYGYTF. DNA for the CDR3: TGTGCCACCAGCAGAGATCCCCCAGGGAGGTATGGCTACACCTTC.

This clone was counted only a few times. V gene TRBV5-4 combines with J gene TRBJ1-2, with D possibly matching TRBD1 (5 bases). V was trimmed by 0 bases and J by 2 bases, leaving 14 bases between them. Germline values: CDR1 SGHNT, CDR2 YYREEE (reference sequence). The CDR3 has 16 residues. The CDR3 reads CASSLGYGTGNYGYTF. CDR3 sequence (DNA): TGTGCCAGCAGCTTGGGTTATGGGACGGGCAACTATGGCTACACCTTC.

Here the CDR3 DNA reads TGTGCCAGCAGCTTTTATCTAGGTGGCACCGGGGAGCTGTTTTTT. The encoded protein is CASSFYLGGTGELFF. This chain connects TRBV7-6 to TRBJ2-2; D not resolved. V lost 3 bases and J 4 bases, leaving 12 bases between the germline ends. Looked up from germline, CDR1 is SGHVS and CDR2 is FNYEAQ. This CDR3 comprises 15 residues.

This sequence joins TRBV19 and TRBJ1-1; 8 bases align to TRBD1. Per the germline V gene, CDR1 is LNHDA and CDR2 is SQIVND (reference sequence). Unmatched junction bases numbered 5, after V lost 6 bases and J lost 5 bases. The CDR3 covers 13 residues. CDR3 sequence: CASSRTGRTEAFF. The CDR3 DNA reads TGTGCCAGTAGCAGGACAGGGAGAACTGAAGCTTTCTTT.

The V and J genes are TRBV14 and TRBJ1-5, with D possibly being TRBD1 (5 bases). Trimming stripped 1 base from V and 1 base from J, with 11 bases between. The germline CDR1 and CDR2 sequences are SGHDN and FVKESK. The CDR3 extends over 16 amino acids. CDR3 amino acids: CASSQGGVVSNQPQHF. The CDR3 coding sequence is TGTGCCAGCAGCCAAGGGGGGGTGGTAAGCAATCAGCCCCAGCATTTT.

This clone was detected only once. V usage is TRBV30 and J usage is TRBJ2-1; tentative D call: TRBD1 (6 bases). V was trimmed by 3 bases and J by 0 bases, leaving 15 bases between them. Germline-derived CDR1 and CDR2 are GTSNPN and SVGIG (reference sequence). The CDR3 length is 16 residues. Here the CDR3 reads CAWSPTPGASYNEQFF. In DNA form, the CDR3 reads TGTGCCTGGAGCCCTACTCCAGGGGCCTCCTACAATGAGCAGTTCTTC.